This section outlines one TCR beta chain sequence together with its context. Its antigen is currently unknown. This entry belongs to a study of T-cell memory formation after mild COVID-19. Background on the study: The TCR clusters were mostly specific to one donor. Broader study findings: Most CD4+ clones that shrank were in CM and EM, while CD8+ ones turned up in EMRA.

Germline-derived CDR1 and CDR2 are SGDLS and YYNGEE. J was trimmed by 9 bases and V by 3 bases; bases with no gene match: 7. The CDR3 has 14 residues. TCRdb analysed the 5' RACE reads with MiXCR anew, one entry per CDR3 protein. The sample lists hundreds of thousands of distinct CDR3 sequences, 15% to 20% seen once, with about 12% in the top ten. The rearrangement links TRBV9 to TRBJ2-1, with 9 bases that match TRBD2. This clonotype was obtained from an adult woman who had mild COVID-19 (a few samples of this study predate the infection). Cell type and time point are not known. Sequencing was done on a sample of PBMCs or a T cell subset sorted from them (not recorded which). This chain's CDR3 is CASSGSGRRSEQFF. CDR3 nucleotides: TGTGCCAGCAGCGGTAGCGGGAGAAGGTCTGAGCAGTTCTTC.